The 14 T cell receptor beta chains listed next were all sequenced from one sample in a study of blood T cell repertoires in COVID-19. The repertoire was sequenced with immunoSEQ multiplex PCR; TCRdb's copy has only in-frame clones and lacks some. The data hold 490,000 or so clones, with roughly nine tenths observed a single time. The sequenced sample was PBMCs or T cells enriched from blood (not recorded which). These receptor sequences come from an older woman who had recovered from COVID-19.

J is TRBJ2-1 and V is TRBV6-5; 9 bases fit TRBD2. This CDR3 has 15 amino acids. The germline V gene encodes CDR1 MNHEY and CDR2 SVGAGI. V was pared by 6 bases and J by 7 bases, with 10 bases of the junction left unmatched. The CDR3 DNA is TGTGCCAGCAGCCTTGGACTAGCGCTCCGGAATGAGCAGTTCTTC. Its protein product is CASSLGLALRNEQFF.

The rearrangement links TRBV4-1 to TRBJ2-7; tentative D call: TRBD2 (5 bases). V lost 1 base and J lost 2, with 9 bases in between. The germline V gene has CDR1 MGHRA and CDR2 YSYEKL. CDR3 size: 14 residues. The CDR3 region has the DNA TGCGCCAGCAGCCAAGTCCCGGGGACCTACGAGCAGTACGTC. Residues: CASSQVPGTYEQYV.

The chain joins TRBV2 to TRBJ1-3; 7 positions agree with TRBD1. The CDR3 has 14 residues. V lost 6 bases to trimming and J lost 8 bases; unmatched junction nucleotides: 10. The germline gives CDR1 SNHLY, CDR2 FYNNEI. CDR3 residues: CASRDRSPKDTIYF. DNA for the CDR3: TGTGCCAGCAGGGACAGGTCCCCGAAGGACACCATATATTTT.

This chain joins TRBV2 and TRBJ2-2; 9 bases match TRBD1. Trimming removed 7 bases from V and 1 base from J; junction bases left unmatched: 4. There are 15 residues in the CDR3. Per the germline V gene, CDR1 is SNHLY and CDR2 is FYNNEI. CDR3 sequence: CASTGTGLNTGELFF. DNA for the CDR3: TGTGCCAGCACCGGGACAGGGCTGAACACCGGGGAGCTGTTTTTT.

The rearrangement links TRBV15 to TRBJ1-5; D gene ambiguous. Germline V gives CDR1 LNHNV, CDR2 YYDKDF (reference sequence). The V end lost 9 bases, the J end lost 1 base, and 13 bases lay between the germline ends. This CDR3 is 14 amino acids long. This chain's CDR3 is CATKLQRSNQPQHF. CDR3 DNA: TGTGCCACAAAATTACAGAGAAGCAATCAGCCCCAGCATTTT.

The rearrangement uses TRBV19 and TRBJ1-1; 9 bases agree with TRBD1. CDR3 length: 15 amino acids. The germline gives CDR1 LNHDA, CDR2 SQIVND (reference sequence). V gave up 6 bases and J gave up 3 bases; unmatched junction bases: 8. CDR3 bases: TGTGCCAGTAGGTCCGGGACAGGGAGATACACTGAAGCTTTCTTT. It specifies CASRSGTGRYTEAFF.

This clone was found a few times. The rearrangement links TRBV11-2 to TRBJ1-4, with no clear D. The CDR3 is made up of 12 amino acids. V lost 2 bases and J lost 12, with 10 bases in between. CDR1 and CDR2 from the germline V gene are SGHAT and FQNNGV. CDR3 residues: CASSLLLSELFF. In nucleotides, the CDR3 is TGTGCCAGCAGCTTACTACTGAGCGAACTGTTTTTT. Using reference TRBV11-2 and TRBJ1-4 for the parts outside the CDR3, the full variable domain is EAGVAQSPRYKIIEKRQSVAFWCNPISGHATLYWYQQILGQGPKLLIQFQNNGVVDDSQLPKDRFSAERLKGVDSTLKIQPAKLEDSAVYLCASSLLLSELFFGSGTQLSVL.

This chain connects TRBV10-1 to TRBJ2-2; D is possibly TRBD2 (5 bases). Germline CDR1 and CDR2: WNHNN and SYGVQD (reference sequence). This CDR3 has 13 amino acids. Trimming pared 2 bases from V and 5 bases from J, leaving 6 bases between. CDR3 bases: TGCGCCAGCAGTGAGAGGGAGACCGGGGAGCTGTTTTTT. It codes for CASSERETGELFF.

This rearrangement joins TRBV5-6 to TRBJ2-4, with 7 nucleotides matching TRBD2. With 0 bases clipped from V and 1 base from J, the junction kept 7 bases outside the gene matches. CDR1 SGHDT and CDR2 YYEEEE come from the germline V gene. The CDR3 length is 17 residues. The DNA for the CDR3 is TGTGCCAGCAGCTTGGCTGGGGGAGGGAGTGCCAAAAACATTCAGTACTTC. This gives the protein CASSLAGGGSAKNIQYF. Drawing the rest from reference TRBV5-6 and TRBJ2-4, the complete variable domain is DAGVTQSPTHLIKTRGQQVTLRCSPKSGHDTVSWYQQALGQGPQFIFQYYEEEERQRGNFPDRFSGHQFPNYSSELNVNALLLGDSALYLCASSLAGGGSAKNIQYFGAGTRLSVL.

V and J are TRBV18 and TRBJ2-3; D unresolved. The V end was cut by 0 bases, the J end by 2 bases, with 6 bases between. CDR1 and CDR2 (germline): KGHSH, LQKENI. This CDR3 comprises 14 residues. The CDR3, as DNA: TGTGCCAGCTCACCACCACTTAACACAGATACGCAGTATTTT. The encoded protein is CASSPPLNTDTQYF. Based on the CDR3 plus reference TRBV18 and TRBJ2-3, the full variable domain is NAGVMQNPRHLVRRRGQEARLRCSPMKGHSHVYWYRQLPEEGLKFMVYLQKENIIDESGMPKERFSAEFPKEGPSILRIQQVVRGDSAAYFCASSPPLNTDTQYFGPGTRLTVL.

The chain joins TRBV5-5 to TRBJ1-2; TRBD1 agrees at 9 bases. V shed 0 bases and J 8 bases; nucleotides not matched to a gene: 5. The CDR3 loop spans 14 amino acids. Germline V gene sequence: CDR1 SGHKS, CDR2 YYEKEE (reference sequence). CDR3 amino acids: CASSLGQGVGGYTF. CDR3 sequence (DNA): TGTGCCAGCAGCTTGGGACAGGGGGTCGGAGGCTACACCTTC.

The chain carries TRBV10-3 and TRBJ2-3; D perhaps matches TRBD1 (6 bases). The CDR3 has 14 residues. Germline V gene sequence: CDR1 ENHRY, CDR2 SYGVKD. With 4 bases removed from V and 0 bases from J, the gap between germline ends came to 8 bases. The CDR3 coding sequence is TGTGCCATCAGTGGGACAGCTAGCACAGATACGCAGTATTTT. Its protein is CAISGTASTDTQYF.

V gene TRBV15 combines with J gene TRBJ2-1, with D possibly being TRBD2 (6 bases). The CDR3 is 13 residues long. Germline values: CDR1 LNHNV, CDR2 YYDKDF (reference sequence). With 1 base removed from V and 8 bases from J, the gap between germline ends came to 9 bases. The CDR3 is CATSRGWGDEQFF. CDR3 nucleotides: TGTGCCACCAGCAGAGGGTGGGGGGATGAGCAGTTCTTC.

The chain employs TRBV7-2 and TRBJ1-3; no reliable D call. Germline V lookup: CDR1 SGHTA, CDR2 FQGNSA. The CDR3 extends over 14 amino acids. V shed 3 bases and J shed 1 base, with 7 bases lying between them. The CDR3 DNA follows: TGTGCCAGCAGCTTCGGGGAGTCTGGAAACACCATATATTTT. Its protein is CASSFGESGNTIYF. The full variable domain, completed using reference TRBV7-2 and TRBJ1-3, is GAGVSQSPSNKVTEKGKDVELRCDPISGHTALYWYRQSLGQGLEFLIYFQGNSAPDKSGLPSDRFSAERTGGSVSTLTIQRTQQEDSAVYLCASSFGESGNTIYFGEGSWLTVV.